This TCR beta chain derives from a study of shared clonotypes between healthy human individuals. The CDR3 is 15 amino acids. Trimming left V 0 bases short and J 8 bases short, with 15 bases between. The germline gives CDR1 SGHDN, CDR2 FVKESK. Measured with immunoSEQ multiplex PCR; TCRdb has only the in-frame clones, and not every one. The sample lists approximately 1,500,000 clones, roughly 95% seen once, with over 1% in the top ten. Naive CD4+ cells were CD45RA-selected; the remaining cells were memory. V and J are TRBV14 and TRBJ2-3; no clear D gene. Sequences were obtained from naive CD4+ T cells sorted from blood. The subset: CD45RA+ positively selected. The receptor was derived from a man aged 25 to 40 in good health. DNA for the CDR3: TGTGCCAGCAGCCAAGATAACGGGCGTTATAGTACGCAGTATTTT. Translated, it gives CASSQDNGRYSTQYF.